Shown below are 2 T cell receptor beta chains from a single sample sequenced in a study of blood T cell repertoires in COVID-19. The protocol was immunoSEQ multiplex PCR, while the TCRdb copy is restricted to in-frame clones and leaves out a portion. The sample carries approximately 190,000 clones, around 80% recorded once. The sequenced sample was peripheral blood. The receptor set was obtained from a human donor in a cohort sampled during active COVID-19.

Only one count was recorded for this clone. This chain links TRBV5-1 with TRBJ1-2; 11 bases match TRBD1. This CDR3 is 15 amino acids long. With V trimmed by 3 bases and J by 6 bases, 7 bases remained unmatched. In germline, CDR1 is SGHRS, CDR2 YFSETQ. The CDR3 nucleotides are TGCGCCAGCAGCTCTCAACCGGGACAGGGGGATGGCTACACCTTC. It specifies CASSSQPGQGDGYTF.

The chain carries TRBV27 and TRBJ1-5; D not certain. This CDR3 contains 15 residues. V lost 0 bases, J lost 3 bases, and 9 bases lay in between. Germline loops: CDR1 MNHEY, CDR2 SMNVEV (reference sequence). The CDR3 region has the DNA TGTGCCAGCAGTTTATCGTGGGGAGCCAATCAGCCCCAGCATTTT. This translates into CASSLSWGANQPQHF.